This T cell receptor beta chain was identified during a study of shared T cell receptors in the human thymus. Only in-frame clones appear in the TCRdb table, and some are missing; sequencing was by immunoSEQ multiplex PCR. The sample lists over 450,000 clones, 75% to 85% occurring once. V dropped 1 base and J dropped 4 bases, with 8 bases sitting between them. Germline V gene data show CDR1 as LNHNV and CDR2 as YYDKDF (reference sequence). CDR3 length: 13 amino acids. The sample was also reused in another study, on human thymus T cells.

Sequencing was done on a sample of thymocytes. This chain uses TRBV15 with TRBJ2-7, with D uncertain. This TCR was sampled from a boy under two years old with a congenital heart defect. The CDR3 DNA reads TGTGCCACCAGCAGAGTCATGGCTTACGAGCAGTACTTC. It encodes CATSRVMAYEQYF.